The 5 T cell receptor beta chains listed next were all sequenced from one sample in a study of T cell responses to AZD1222 COVID-19 vaccine. Measured with immunoSEQ multiplex PCR; TCRdb has only the in-frame clones, and not every one. The table shows 100,000 or so clones, with about 86% occurring only once. The sample here was peripheral blood, taken 28 days after the second AZD1222 dose. All receptors come from an adult who received the AZD1222 COVID-19 vaccine.

This chain joins TRBV28 and TRBJ1-4; D gene unclear. The ends were cut back, 7 bases at V and 4 bases at J, with 10 bases in the middle. The CDR3 length is 13 residues. CDR1 is MDHEN, CDR2 SYDVKM, per germline. CDR3 DNA sequence: TGTGCCAGCAACGAAGGGAGTAATGAAAAACTGTTTTTT. Protein product: CASNEGSNEKLFF.

The chain recombines TRBV28 with TRBJ2-5; TRBD2 matches at 9 bases. CDR1 MDHEN and CDR2 SYDVKM come from the germline V gene. Germline trimming cut 5 bases from V and 1 base from J; bases unmatched to any gene: 8. The CDR3 contains 16 residues. CDR3 in amino acids: CASSPERGALQETQYF. CDR3 coding DNA: TGTGCCAGCAGTCCCGAGCGGGGGGCGCTCCAAGAGACCCAGTACTTC.

V and J are TRBV20-1 and TRBJ2-1, with D hard to call. The CDR3 is 11 residues long. V was trimmed by 1 base and J by 7 bases, leaving 5 bases between them. The germline gives CDR1 DFQATT, CDR2 SNEGSKA (reference sequence). The CDR3 DNA reads as TGCAGTGCTAGAGTCTTTAATGAGCAGTTCTTC. This gives the protein CSARVFNEQFF.

This clone has only one observation. The gene calls are TRBV10-3 and TRBJ2-7; a weak D match, TRBD2 (5 bases). CDR3 length equals 12 residues. V was trimmed by 3 bases and J by 5 bases, leaving 8 bases between them. CDR1 and CDR2 from the germline V gene are ENHRY and SYGVKD. As DNA, the CDR3 is TGTGCCATCAGTGAAGGAGGAAACGAGCAGTACTTC. This codes for CAISEGGNEQYF.

This clone appeared once. The gene calls are TRBV6-5 and TRBJ2-4, with unresolved D. V was shortened by 3 bases and J by 5 bases, with 11 bases between the two germline ends. The germline V gene encodes CDR1 MNHEY and CDR2 SVGAGI. This CDR3 has 14 residues. This CDR3 reads CASSYIGIENIQYF. CDR3 nucleotide sequence: TGTGCCAGCAGTTATATAGGCATAGAAAACATTCAGTACTTC.